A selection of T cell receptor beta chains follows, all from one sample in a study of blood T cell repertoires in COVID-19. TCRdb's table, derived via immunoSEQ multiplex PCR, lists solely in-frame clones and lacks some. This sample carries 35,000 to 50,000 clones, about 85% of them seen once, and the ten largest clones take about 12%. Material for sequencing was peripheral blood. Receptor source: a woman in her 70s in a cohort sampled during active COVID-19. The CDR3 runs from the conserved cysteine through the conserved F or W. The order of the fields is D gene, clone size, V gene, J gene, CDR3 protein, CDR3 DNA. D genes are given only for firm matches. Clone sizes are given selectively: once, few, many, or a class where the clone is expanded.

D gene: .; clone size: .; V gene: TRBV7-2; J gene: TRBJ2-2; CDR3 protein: CASSLNSIPGELFF; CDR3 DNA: TGTGCCAGCAGCTTAAACTCCATCCCCGGGGAGCTGTTTTTT
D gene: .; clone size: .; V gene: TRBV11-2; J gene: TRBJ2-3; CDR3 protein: CASSLNGSPFTDTQYF; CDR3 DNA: TGTGCCAGCAGCCTGAACGGGAGTCCCTTCACAGATACGCAGTATTTT
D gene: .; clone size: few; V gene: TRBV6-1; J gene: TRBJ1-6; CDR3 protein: CASSEREQGSNSPLHF; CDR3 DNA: TGTGCCAGCAGTGAACGGGAACAGGGTAGCAATTCACCCCTCCACTTT
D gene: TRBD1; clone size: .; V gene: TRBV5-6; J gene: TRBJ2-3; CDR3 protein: CASSRGQGDTQYF; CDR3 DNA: TGTGCCAGCAGTCGCGGACAGGGCGATACGCAGTATTTT
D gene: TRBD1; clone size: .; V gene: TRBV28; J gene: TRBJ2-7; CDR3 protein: CASSSHRGQLYEQYF; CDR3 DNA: TGTGCCAGCAGTTCACACAGGGGACAGCTATACGAGCAGTACTTC
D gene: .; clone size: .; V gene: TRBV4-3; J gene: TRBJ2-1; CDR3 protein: CASSQDRLSSGEQFF; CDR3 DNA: TGCGCCAGCAGCCAAGACCGCCTTTCTTCAGGTGAGCAGTTCTTC
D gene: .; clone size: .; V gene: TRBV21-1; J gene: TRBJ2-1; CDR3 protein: CASSKTSGRSYNEQFF; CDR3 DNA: TGTGCCAGCAGCAAAACTAGCGGGAGGTCCTACAATGAGCAGTTCTTC
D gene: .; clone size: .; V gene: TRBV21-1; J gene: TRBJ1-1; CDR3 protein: CASSKRRRAPEGCTEAFF; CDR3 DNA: TGTGCCAGCAGCAAAAGACGCCGGGCCCCCGAGGGTTGCACTGAAGCTTTCTTT
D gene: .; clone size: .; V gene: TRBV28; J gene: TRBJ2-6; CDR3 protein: CASSPQGSGANVLTF; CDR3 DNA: TGTGCCAGCAGTCCCCAGGGTTCTGGGGCCAACGTCCTGACTTTC
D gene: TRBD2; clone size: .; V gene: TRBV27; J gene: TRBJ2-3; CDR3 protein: CASSLFPQRGSTDTQYF; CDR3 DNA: TGTGCCAGCAGTTTATTCCCCCAGCGGGGTAGCACAGATACGCAGTATTTT
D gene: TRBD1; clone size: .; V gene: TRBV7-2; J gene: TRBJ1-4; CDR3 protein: CASSPLDTGGSGKLFF; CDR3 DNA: TGTGCCAGCAGCCCGCTTGATACAGGGGGCTCCGGAAAACTGTTTTTT